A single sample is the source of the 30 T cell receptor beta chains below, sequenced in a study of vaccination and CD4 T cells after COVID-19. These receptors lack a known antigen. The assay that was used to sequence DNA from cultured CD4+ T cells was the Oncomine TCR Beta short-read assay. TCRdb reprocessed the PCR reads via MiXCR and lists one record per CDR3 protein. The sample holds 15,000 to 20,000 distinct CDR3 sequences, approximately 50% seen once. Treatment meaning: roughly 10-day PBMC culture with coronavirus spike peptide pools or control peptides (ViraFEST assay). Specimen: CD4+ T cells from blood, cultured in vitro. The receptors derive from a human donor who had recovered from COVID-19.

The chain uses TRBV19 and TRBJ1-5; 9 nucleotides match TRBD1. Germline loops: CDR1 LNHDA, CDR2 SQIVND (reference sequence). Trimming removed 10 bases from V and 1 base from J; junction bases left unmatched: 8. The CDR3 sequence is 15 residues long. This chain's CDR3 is CATGTGFRSNQPQHF. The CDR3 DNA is TGTGCCACCGGGACAGGGTTTAGGAGCAATCAGCCCCAGCATTTT.

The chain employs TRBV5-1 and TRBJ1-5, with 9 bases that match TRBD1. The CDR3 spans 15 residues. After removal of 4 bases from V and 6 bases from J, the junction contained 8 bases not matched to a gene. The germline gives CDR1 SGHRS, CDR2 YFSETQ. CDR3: CASSRTGEVGQPQHF. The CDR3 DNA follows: TGCGCCAGCAGCCGGACAGGGGAGGTGGGTCAGCCCCAGCATTTT.

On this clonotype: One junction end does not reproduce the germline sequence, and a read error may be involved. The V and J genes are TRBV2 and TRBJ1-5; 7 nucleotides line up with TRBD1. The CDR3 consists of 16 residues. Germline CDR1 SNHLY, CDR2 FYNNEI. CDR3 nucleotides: TGTGCCAGCAGTGAAATTCGAGGCAGGGGGGATCAGGCCCAGCATTTT. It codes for CASSEIRGRGDQAQHF.

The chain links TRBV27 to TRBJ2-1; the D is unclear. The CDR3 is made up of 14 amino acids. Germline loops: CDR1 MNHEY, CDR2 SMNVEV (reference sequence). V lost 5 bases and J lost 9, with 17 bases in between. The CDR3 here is CASSPTLGSSEQFF. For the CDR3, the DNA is TGTGCCAGCAGTCCAACCCTAGGATCAAGTGAGCAGTTCTTC.

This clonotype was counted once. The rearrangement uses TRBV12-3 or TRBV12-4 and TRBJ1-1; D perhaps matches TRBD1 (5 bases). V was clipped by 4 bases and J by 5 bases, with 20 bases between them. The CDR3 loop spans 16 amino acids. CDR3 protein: CASSSQAVQGRTEAFF. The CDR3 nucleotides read TGTGCCAGCAGTTCCCAGGCGGTCCAGGGAAGGACTGAAGCTTTCTTT.

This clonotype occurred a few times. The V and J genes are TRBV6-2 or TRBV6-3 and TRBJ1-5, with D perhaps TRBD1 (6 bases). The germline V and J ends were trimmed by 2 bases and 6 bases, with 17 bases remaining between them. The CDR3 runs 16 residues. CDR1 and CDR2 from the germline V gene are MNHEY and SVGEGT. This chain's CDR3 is CASSYGLQGGTQPQHF. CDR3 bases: TGTGCCAGCAGTTACGGGTTACAGGGCGGTACTCAGCCCCAGCATTTT.

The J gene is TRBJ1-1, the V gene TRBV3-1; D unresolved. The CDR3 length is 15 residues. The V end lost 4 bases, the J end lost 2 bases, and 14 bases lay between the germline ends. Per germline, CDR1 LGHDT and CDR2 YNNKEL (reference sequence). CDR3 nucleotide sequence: TGTGCCAGCAGCCCCGTGAGGGAAATCAACACTGAAGCTTTCTTT. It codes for CASSPVREINTEAFF.

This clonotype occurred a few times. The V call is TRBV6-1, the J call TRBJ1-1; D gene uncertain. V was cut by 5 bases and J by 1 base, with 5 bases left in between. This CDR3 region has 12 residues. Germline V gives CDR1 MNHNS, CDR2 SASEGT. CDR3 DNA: TGTGCCAGCAGTCTACAGAACACTGAAGCTTTCTTT. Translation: CASSLQNTEAFF.

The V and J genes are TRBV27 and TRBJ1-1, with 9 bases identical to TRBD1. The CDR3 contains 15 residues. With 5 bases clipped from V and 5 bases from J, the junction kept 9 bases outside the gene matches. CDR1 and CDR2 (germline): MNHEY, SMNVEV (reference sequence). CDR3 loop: CASSTTTGGGTEAFF. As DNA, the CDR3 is TGTGCCAGCAGTACGACGACAGGGGGGGGGACTGAAGCTTTCTTT.

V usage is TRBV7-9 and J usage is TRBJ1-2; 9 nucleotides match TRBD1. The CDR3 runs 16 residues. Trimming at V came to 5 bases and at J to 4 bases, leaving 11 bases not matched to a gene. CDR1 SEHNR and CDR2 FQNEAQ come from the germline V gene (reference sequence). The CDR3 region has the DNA TGTGCCAGCAGCCTTCCTCGGGACAGGGAGACCTATGGCTACACCTTC. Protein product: CASSLPRDRETYGYTF.

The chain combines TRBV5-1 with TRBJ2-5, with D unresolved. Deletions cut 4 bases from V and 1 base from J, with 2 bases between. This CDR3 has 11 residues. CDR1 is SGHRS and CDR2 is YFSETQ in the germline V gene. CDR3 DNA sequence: TGCGCCAGCAGCGGCCAAGAGACCCAGTACTTC. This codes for CASSGQETQYF.

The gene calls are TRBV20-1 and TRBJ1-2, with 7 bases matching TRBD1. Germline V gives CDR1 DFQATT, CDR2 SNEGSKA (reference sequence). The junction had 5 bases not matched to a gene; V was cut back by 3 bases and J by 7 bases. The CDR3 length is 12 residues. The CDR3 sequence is CSASGQGVGYTF. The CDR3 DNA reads TGCAGTGCTAGTGGGCAGGGGGTTGGCTACACCTTC.

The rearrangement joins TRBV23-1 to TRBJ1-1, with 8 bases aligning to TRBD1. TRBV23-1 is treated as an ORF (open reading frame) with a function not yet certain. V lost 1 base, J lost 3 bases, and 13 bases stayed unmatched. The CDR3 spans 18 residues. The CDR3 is CASSQWGELDREDTEAFF. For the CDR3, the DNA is TGCGCCAGCAGTCAATGGGGGGAATTGGACAGGGAGGACACTGAAGCTTTCTTT.

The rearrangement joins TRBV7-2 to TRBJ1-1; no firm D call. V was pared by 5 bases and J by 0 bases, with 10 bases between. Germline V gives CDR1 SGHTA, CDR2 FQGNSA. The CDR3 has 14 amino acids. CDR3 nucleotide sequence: TGTGCCAGCAGCCCTATACCCATGAACACTGAAGCTTTCTTT. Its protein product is CASSPIPMNTEAFF.

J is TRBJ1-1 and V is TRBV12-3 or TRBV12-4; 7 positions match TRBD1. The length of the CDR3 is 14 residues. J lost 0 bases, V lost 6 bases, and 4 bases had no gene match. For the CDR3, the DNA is TGTGCCAGCAGACCAGGGGGATTGAACACTGAAGCTTTCTTT. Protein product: CASRPGGLNTEAFF.

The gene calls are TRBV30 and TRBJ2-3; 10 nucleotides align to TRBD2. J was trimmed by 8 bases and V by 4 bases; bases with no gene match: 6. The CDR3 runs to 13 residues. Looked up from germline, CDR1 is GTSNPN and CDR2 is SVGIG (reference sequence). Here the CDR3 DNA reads TGTGCCTGGACCCTAGCGGGGGAGGGTACGCAGTATTTT. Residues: CAWTLAGEGTQYF.

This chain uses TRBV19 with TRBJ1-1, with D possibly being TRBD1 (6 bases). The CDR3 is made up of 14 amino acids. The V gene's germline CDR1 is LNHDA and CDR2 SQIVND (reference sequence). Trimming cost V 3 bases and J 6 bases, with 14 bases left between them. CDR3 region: CASSIGGGRAEAFF. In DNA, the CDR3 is TGTGCCAGTAGTATTGGCGGGGGCCGCGCTGAAGCTTTCTTT.

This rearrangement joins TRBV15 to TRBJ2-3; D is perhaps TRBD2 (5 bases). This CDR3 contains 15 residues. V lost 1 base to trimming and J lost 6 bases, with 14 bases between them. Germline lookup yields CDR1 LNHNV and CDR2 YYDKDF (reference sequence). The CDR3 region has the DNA TGTGCCACCAGCAGAGGAGAGGGTGGATCCGATACGCAGTATTTT. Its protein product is CATSRGEGGSDTQYF.

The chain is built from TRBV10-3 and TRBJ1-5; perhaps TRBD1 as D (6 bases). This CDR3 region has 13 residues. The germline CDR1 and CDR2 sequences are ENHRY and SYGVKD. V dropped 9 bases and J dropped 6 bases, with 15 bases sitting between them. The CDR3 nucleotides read TGTGCCATGAACCGGGGGGCCGGTCAGCCCCAGCATTTT. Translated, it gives CAMNRGAGQPQHF.

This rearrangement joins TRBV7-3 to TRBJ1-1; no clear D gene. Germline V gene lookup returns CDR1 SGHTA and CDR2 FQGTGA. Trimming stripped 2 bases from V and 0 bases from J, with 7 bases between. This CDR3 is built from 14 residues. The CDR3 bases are TGTGCCAGCAGCTTACACGGGGTGAACACTGAAGCTTTCTTT. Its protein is CASSLHGVNTEAFF.

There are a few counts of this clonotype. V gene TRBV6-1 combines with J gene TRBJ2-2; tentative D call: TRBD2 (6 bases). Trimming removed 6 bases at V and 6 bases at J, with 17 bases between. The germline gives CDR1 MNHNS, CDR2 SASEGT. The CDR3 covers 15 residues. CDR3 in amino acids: CASSRTAGYSGELFF. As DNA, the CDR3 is TGTGCCAGCAGCAGGACCGCGGGGTACTCCGGGGAGCTGTTTTTT.

The CDR3 DNA sequence: TGCAGTGCTAGGTCGTTGCTGTTCGAGAGATCCTACGAGCAGTACTTC. Translation gives CSARSLLFERSYEQYF. V usage is TRBV20-1 and J usage is TRBJ2-7, with no clear D. This CDR3 spans 16 amino acids. CDR1 and CDR2 from the germline V gene are DFQATT and SNEGSKA (reference sequence). The V and J ends lost 3 bases and 1 base respectively, with 19 bases between them.

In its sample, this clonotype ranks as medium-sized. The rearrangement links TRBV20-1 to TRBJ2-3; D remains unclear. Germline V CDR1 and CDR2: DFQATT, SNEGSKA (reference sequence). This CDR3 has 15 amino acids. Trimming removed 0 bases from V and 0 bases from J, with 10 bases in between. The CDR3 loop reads CSAREAWPSTDTQYF. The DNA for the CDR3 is TGCAGTGCTAGAGAGGCTTGGCCTAGCACAGATACGCAGTATTTT.

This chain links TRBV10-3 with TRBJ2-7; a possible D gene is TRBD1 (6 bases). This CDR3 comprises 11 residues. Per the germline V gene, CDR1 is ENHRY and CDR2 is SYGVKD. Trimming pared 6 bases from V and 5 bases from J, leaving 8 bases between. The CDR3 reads CAIRRQDEQYF. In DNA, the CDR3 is TGTGCCATCAGACGACAGGACGAGCAGTACTTC.

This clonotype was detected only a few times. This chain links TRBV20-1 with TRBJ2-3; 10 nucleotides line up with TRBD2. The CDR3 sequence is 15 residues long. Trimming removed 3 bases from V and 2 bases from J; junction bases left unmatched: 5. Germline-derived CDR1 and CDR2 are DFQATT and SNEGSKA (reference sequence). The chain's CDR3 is CSASPAGGNTDTQYF. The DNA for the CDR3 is TGCAGTGCTAGCCCAGCGGGGGGGAACACAGATACGCAGTATTTT.

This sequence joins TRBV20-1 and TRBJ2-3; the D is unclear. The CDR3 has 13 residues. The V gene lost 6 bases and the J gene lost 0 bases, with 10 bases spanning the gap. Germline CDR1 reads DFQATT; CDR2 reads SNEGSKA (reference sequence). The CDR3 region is CSAVLGSTDTQYF. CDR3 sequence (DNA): TGCAGTGCGGTACTGGGTAGCACAGATACGCAGTATTTT.

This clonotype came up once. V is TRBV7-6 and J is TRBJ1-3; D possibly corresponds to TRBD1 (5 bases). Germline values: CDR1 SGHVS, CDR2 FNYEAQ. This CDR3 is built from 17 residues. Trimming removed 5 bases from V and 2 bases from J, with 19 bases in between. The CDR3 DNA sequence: TGTGCCAGCAGCCCCCATGGGGTCACAGGCGCTGGAAACACCATATATTTT. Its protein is CASSPHGVTGAGNTIYF.

CDR3 bases: TGTGCCAGCAGTTTACATCGTATCTTTGAAGCTTTCTTT. It yields the protein CASSLHRIFEAFF. This chain connects TRBV28 to TRBJ1-1, with D unresolved. The CDR3 is 13 residues long. Per the germline V gene, CDR1 is MDHEN and CDR2 is SYDVKM. Between the trimmed V and J ends, which lost 2 bases and 7 bases, there was a span of 11 bases. Together with reference TRBV28 and TRBJ1-1, the CDR3 gives the full variable domain: DVKVTQSSRYLVKRTGEKVFLECVQDMDHENMFWYRQDPGLGLRLIYFSYDVKMKEKGDIPEGYSVSREKKERFSLILESASTNQTSMYLCASSLHRIFEAFFGQGTRLTVV.

CDR3 loop: CASSPPGGADTEAFF. CDR3 sequence (DNA): TGTGCCAGCAGTCCCCCAGGGGGTGCGGACACTGAAGCTTTCTTT. The chain combines TRBV2 with TRBJ1-1; 7 nucleotides line up with TRBD1. From germline, CDR1 is SNHLY and CDR2 FYNNEI. The CDR3 contains 15 residues. With 5 bases clipped from V and 3 bases from J, the junction kept 9 bases outside the gene matches.

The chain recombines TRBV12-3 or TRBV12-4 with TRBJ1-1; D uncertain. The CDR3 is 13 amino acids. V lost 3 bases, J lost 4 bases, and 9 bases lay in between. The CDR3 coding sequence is TGTGCCAGCAGTTTCGGGGAGGTCACTGAAGCTTTCTTT. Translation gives CASSFGEVTEAFF.